A single sample gave rise to the 26 T cell receptor beta chains below, sequenced in a study of tumor-infiltrating lymphocytes in primary liver carcinoma. TCR beta cDNA was made from around 460 ng total RNA with a constant-region primer. Researchers made the TCR beta libraries by running three nested multiplex PCR rounds with slightly modified ARM-PCR. A C-beta reverse primer and TRBV1-TRBV30 forward primers served in each of the first two PCR rounds, at about 10 cycles apiece. TCRdb redid the calling of the multiplex PCR reads with MiXCR, one entry per CDR3 protein. Altogether approximately 190,000 distinct CDR3 sequences are present, 70% to 90% being singletons, with the ten largest covering around 18%. The study co-extracted DNA and RNA from 20-30 mg of unsorted bulk tissue. Source material: tumor tissue from primary liver carcinoma. These receptors originate from a man aged 40-49 years with primary liver carcinoma and hepatitis B virus infection.

This clonotype was observed many times. A much bigger clone sits one base away, suggesting this may be a read error. The CDR3 carries no conserved terminal phenylalanine or tryptophan, so it likely arises from a read error. The V call is TRBV29-1, the J call TRBJ1-2, with D maybe TRBD1 (6 bases). The CDR3 spans 11 residues. V lost 6 bases, J lost 8 bases, and 13 bases lay in between. The germline CDR1 and CDR2 sequences are SQVTM and ANQGSEA. The CDR3 bases are TGCAGCGTCGGCGAGGGGGAAGGCTACACCTCC. Translating gives CSVGEGEGYTS.

This chain links TRBV12-5 with TRBJ2-7; D might be TRBD1 or TRBD2, each matching 5 bases. The CDR3 has 13 amino acids. The V gene lost 7 bases and the J gene lost 7 bases, with 17 bases spanning the gap. Germline values: CDR1 LGHNT, CDR2 FRNRAP. The CDR3 spells CASEGTGYIEQYF. The CDR3 region has the DNA TGTGCTAGTGAGGGGACCGGTTACATTGAGCAGTACTTC.

With respect to this clonotype: Without the conserved terminal phenylalanine or tryptophan, this CDR3 likely stems from a read error. The DNA is left out, because the CDR3 cannot be placed on it with certainty; the CDR3 is given as TCRdb lists it. The chain employs TRBV6-5 and TRBJ2-7. With termini counted, the CDR3 has 14 amino acids. Germline CDR1 and CDR2: MNHEY and SVGAGI. This chain's CDR3 is CASSYSGDQGEQYL.

This clonotype appeared a single time. The chain's CDR3 is CSVDLGWGVTGELFF. In nucleotides, the CDR3 is TGCAGCGTTGATTTAGGGTGGGGGGTGACCGGGGAGCTGTTTTTT. The chain links TRBV29-1 to TRBJ2-2, with a weak D call TRBD2 (6 bases). The CDR3 consists of 15 residues. Trimming took 3 bases from V and 5 from J, leaving 16 bases between them. Per the germline V gene, CDR1 is SQVTM and CDR2 is ANQGSEA.

Remarks on this clonotype: The DNA is omitted, as the CDR3 cannot be located on it reliably, and the CDR3 follows TCRdb's listing. This chain connects TRBV29-1 to TRBJ1-1. The V gene's germline CDR1 is SQVTM and CDR2 ANQGSEA. The CDR3 length is 13 residues, termini included. The CDR3 spells CSVGSGSITEACF.

Remarks on this clonotype: The conserved closing phenylalanine or tryptophan is absent in this CDR3, likely reflecting a read error. The V gene is TRBV29-1, the J gene TRBJ1-5, with TRBD1 matching 7 bases. The CDR3 runs to 13 residues. CDR1 is SQVTM, CDR2 ANQGSEA, per germline. CDR3 loop: CSVVGQVNQPQHI. The CDR3 coding sequence is TGCAGTGTTGTCGGACAGGTTAATCAGCCCCAGCATATT.

Comment on this clonotype: One junction end disagrees with the germline gene, perhaps due to a read error. The chain joins TRBV12-3 or TRBV12-4 to TRBJ1-5, with D uncertain. The CDR3 has 15 residues. As DNA, the CDR3 is TGTCCCAGCAGTTTAGACCACCAGACAAATCAGCCCCAGCATTTT. Its translation is CPSSLDHQTNQPQHF.

As regards this clonotype: A read error may produce the germline difference seen at one junction end. CDR3 DNA sequence: TGTGCCAGCAGTTACGGAGATGTTGATGAAAAACTGTTCTTT. This encodes CASSYGDVDEKLFF. The V and J genes are TRBV6-5 and TRBJ1-4; D gene ambiguous. Germline values: CDR1 MNHEY, CDR2 SVGAGI. The CDR3 has 14 residues.

For this clonotype: The final CDR3 position lacks the conserved phenylalanine or tryptophan, pointing to a likely read error. The limits of the CDR3 on the DNA are not certain, so only TCRdb's listed CDR3 is given. The chain employs TRBV11-3 and TRBJ1-2; the DNA was not compared with TRBD1, the D call given in the table. CDR1 is SGHNT and CDR2 is YENEEA in the germline V gene. The CDR3 sequence runs 17 residues, both termini included. The chain's CDR3 is CACSPTGQSSSHSGYTL.

As concerns this clonotype: A junction boundary mismatches the germline segment, possibly from a read error. J is TRBJ2-2 and V is TRBV14, with D perhaps TRBD1 (6 bases). Germline-derived CDR1 and CDR2 are SGHDN and FVKESK. The CDR3 has 13 amino acids. The CDR3 is CASSRSSNREQFF. The CDR3 DNA sequence: TGTGCCAGCAGCCGGTCGTCCAACAGGGAGCAGTTTTTT.

The V call is TRBV6-6, the J call TRBJ2-7, with 11 bases identical to TRBD2. In germline, CDR1 is MNHNY, CDR2 SVGAGI (reference sequence). The CDR3 contains 18 residues. Here the CDR3 DNA reads TGTGACGGCAGTTTCTCCGGACTAGCGGGCTTAAACTCCTACGAGCAGTACTTC. Translated, it gives CDGSFSGLAGLNSYEQYF.

As concerns this clonotype: At one end the junction does not follow the germline gene, possibly because of a read error. The J gene is TRBJ1-2, the V gene TRBV4-2; the D gene is possibly TRBD1 (5 bases). Looked up from germline, CDR1 is LGHNA and CDR2 is YNFKEQ. This CDR3 has 14 amino acids. The chain's CDR3 is CASSQNRTGWGYTF. As DNA, the CDR3 is TGTGCTAGCAGCCAAAATCGAACAGGCTGGGGCTACACCTTC.

In its sample, this clonotype was seen once. One end of the junction does not line up with germline, which may come from a read error. The V gene is TRBV7-2, the J gene TRBJ2-3; 10 bases align to TRBD2. The germline V gene has CDR1 SGHTA and CDR2 FQGNSA. The length of the CDR3 is 17 residues. The CDR3 DNA reads TGTGCCAGCAGACGGACTAGCGGTTCGGGGGGCACAGATACGAAGTATTTC. Amino acids: CASRRTSGSGGTDTKYF.

In the case of this clonotype: This may be a read error: a much more frequent sequence differs by one nucleotide. The rearrangement joins TRBV6-5 to TRBJ1-4; tentative D call: TRBD1 (5 bases). The CDR3 runs to 15 residues. Germline CDR1 reads MNHEY; CDR2 reads SVGAGI. V was cut by 5 bases and J by 12 bases, with 22 bases left in between. The CDR3: CASSLLLGDSGELFF. The CDR3 nucleotides are TGTGCCAGCAGTCTACTCTTGGGGGATTCTGGAGAACTGTTTTTT.

For this clonotype: At one boundary the junction diverges from the germline segment, which might be a read error. The V gene is TRBV11-2, the J gene TRBJ2-3; 7 bases agree with TRBD2. This CDR3 is built from 17 residues. Germline V gene lookup returns CDR1 SGHAT and CDR2 FQNNGV. The CDR3 is CASSLDPGETSRDTHYF. CDR3 DNA sequence: TGCGCCAGCAGTTTAGATCCGGGGGAGACTAGCAGAGATACGCATTATTTT.

This clonotype was counted at least ten times. J is TRBJ1-1 and V is TRBV5-1; no clear D gene. V gave up 4 bases and J gave up 0 bases, with 7 bases separating them. The CDR3 has 13 residues. The germline V gene has CDR1 SGHRS and CDR2 YFSETQ. CDR3 sequence reads: CASSLQLNTEAFF. For the CDR3, the DNA is TGCGCCAGCAGCCTCCAACTGAACACTGAAGCTTTCTTT.

This clonotype has only one observation. This likely comes from a read error, as the CDR3 has no conserved phenylalanine or tryptophan at its end. It is unclear where the CDR3 begins or ends on the DNA, so no DNA is shown, and the CDR3 is as TCRdb lists it. The chain's CDR3 is CASSQLTLSGELLY. The rearrangement uses TRBV4-1 and TRBJ2-2; the D segment call TRBD2 is taken from the table without a DNA check. Germline CDR1 reads MGHRA; CDR2 reads YSYEKL. The CDR3 contains 14 residues when both ends are counted.

This clonotype was seen a single time. One end of the junction varies from germline; a read error may be responsible. The rearrangement uses TRBV6-1 and TRBJ1-2, with 7 positions matching TRBD1. Germline loops: CDR1 MNHNS, CDR2 SASEGT. This CDR3 region has 14 residues. CDR3 loop: CVSSFAETGIGYTF. Written as DNA, the CDR3 is TGTGTCAGCAGTTTTGCGGAGACAGGGATTGGCTACACCTTT.

V is TRBV6-2 or TRBV6-3 and J is TRBJ2-1; D is unclear. Germline CDR1 reads MNHEY; CDR2 reads SVGEGT. V lost 2 bases and J 0 bases, leaving 11 bases between the germline ends. The length of the CDR3 is 16 residues. CDR3 nucleotides: TGTGCCAGCAGTTACCTGGAGAGGAGCTCCTACAATGAGCAGTTCTTC. Protein sequence: CASSYLERSSYNEQFF.

This clonotype was found once. The J gene is TRBJ2-1, the V gene TRBV5-6, with 9 bases identical to TRBD2. The germline V gene encodes CDR1 SGHDT and CDR2 YYEEEE. This CDR3 region has 15 residues. V trimming: 4 bases; J trimming: 5 bases; junction bases outside the gene matches: 7. The DNA for the CDR3 is TGTGCCAGCAGCCCATCTAGCGGGATCGACAATGAGCAGTTCTTC. Its translation: CASSPSSGIDNEQFF.

Worth noting for this clonotype: The germline gene is not matched at one end of the junction; a read error may be the cause. V usage is TRBV29-1 and J usage is TRBJ1-1; possibly TRBD1 for D (6 bases). From germline, CDR1 is SQVTM and CDR2 ANQGSEA. The CDR3 totals 15 residues. The DNA for the CDR3 is TGCAGCGGGGCCCAAGGTTGGGACATGAACATTGAAGCTTTCTTT. Its translation: CSGAQGWDMNIEAFF.

DNA for the CDR3: TGTGCCAACAATGCCCCCCTAAATGGCTACACCTTC. As protein: CANNAPLNGYTF. The rearrangement uses TRBV6-1 and TRBJ1-2; D not resolved. V lost 10 bases and J lost 6, with 15 bases in between. Germline V gives CDR1 MNHNS, CDR2 SASEGT. The length of the CDR3 is 12 residues.

A remark on this clonotype: The junction does not match germline at one end; this may be a read error. J is TRBJ1-1 and V is TRBV10-2, with 7 bases matching TRBD1. The CDR3 is 14 residues long. CDR1 is WSHSY and CDR2 is SAAADI in the germline V gene. The chain's CDR3 is CATRGQHLDTQALF. The CDR3 region has the DNA TGCGCCACCAGGGGACAGCATTTGGACACTCAAGCTTTATTT.

Comment on this clonotype: An end of the junction differs from the germline gene, which may be a read error. The chain employs TRBV5-5 and TRBJ2-7; D perhaps matches TRBD2 (6 bases). CDR3 size: 15 residues. CDR1 and CDR2 from the germline V gene are SGHKS and YYEKEE (reference sequence). CDR3 nucleotide sequence: TGTGCCAGCAGCTTAGGCGGGACCACTTACTACGAACAGTACTTC. The encoded protein is CASSLGGTTYYEQYF.

This clonotype was observed a few times. The J gene is TRBJ1-1, the V gene TRBV14, with D possibly being TRBD1 (6 bases). The V gene lost 4 bases and the J gene lost 7 bases, with 19 bases spanning the gap. In germline, CDR1 is SGHDN, CDR2 FVKESK. This CDR3 has 15 amino acids. The CDR3, as DNA: TGTGCCAGCAGCCCTGTCCCCGGGGGCCTGGGTGAAGCTTTCTTT. Encoded protein: CASSPVPGGLGEAFF. Full variable domain (remainder filled in from reference TRBV14 and TRBJ1-1): EAGVTQFPSHSVIEKGQTVTLRCDPISGHDNLYWYRRVMGKEIKFLLHFVKESKQDESGMPNNRFLAERTGGTYSTLKVQPAELEDSGVYFCASSPVPGGLGEAFFGQGTRLTVV.

As to this clonotype: Since no conserved phenylalanine or tryptophan closes the CDR3, a read error is the likely cause. The DNA is left out, because the CDR3 cannot be placed on it with certainty; the CDR3 is given as TCRdb lists it. V is TRBV12-3 or TRBV12-4 and J is TRBJ2-3; the table's D call, TRBD2, has no DNA check behind it. The CDR3 region is 15 residues in length, termini included. CDR3 region: CASSSASGRTGTQYC.